The rows below give T cell receptor beta chains drawn from one sample of a study of lymphopenia after photon versus proton radiotherapy. Clones were read by immunoSEQ multiplex PCR, and TCRdb kept only the in-frame ones, dropping some. The sample shows 3,000 to 4,500 clones, approximately 74% of them seen only once. The source material was peripheral blood, sampled from a patient treated with proton-based radiotherapy. These TCRs come from a man aged 80 or over with esophageal cancer. CDR3s include the opening cysteine and the closing phenylalanine or tryptophan. The D gene is left open where the match is weak. Not all rows give a size; the values are once, few, many and, for expanded clones, a class.

j_call clone_size v_call d_call cdr3_aa cdr3_nt
TRBJ1-3 - TRBV6-5 - CASAQNSQGNTIYF TGTGCCAGTGCTCAGAATTCACAAGGAAACACCATATATTTT
TRBJ2-6 - TRBV7-2 - CASSPSAGANVLTF TGTGCCAGCAGCCCCAGCGCCGGGGCCAACGTCCTGACTTTC
TRBJ2-7 - TRBV7-8 TRBD1 CASSSGEWTGGYEQYF TGTGCCAGCAGCTCCGGCGAATGGACAGGGGGCTACGAGCAGTACTTC
TRBJ2-1 - TRBV7-2 TRBD1 CASSFDRANEQFF TGTGCCAGCAGCTTCGACAGGGCCAATGAGCAGTTCTTC
TRBJ1-2 - TRBV28 - CASVRGVGYTF TGTGCCAGCGTTAGAGGGGTGGGCTACACCTTC
TRBJ2-1 - TRBV28 TRBD2 CASRTTGLAGSYNEQFF TGTGCCAGCAGGACCACCGGGCTAGCGGGGTCCTACAATGAGCAGTTCTTC
TRBJ2-5 - TRBV11-2 TRBD2 CASSLGLAGQAKETQYF TGTGCCAGCAGCCTTGGACTAGCGGGCCAAGCGAAAGAGACCCAGTACTTC
TRBJ1-3 once TRBV9 - CASSVAIQDTNTIYF TGTGCCAGCAGCGTAGCTATACAGGATACGAACACCATATATTTT
TRBJ2-7 - TRBV7-2 - CASSLATAVSYEQYF TGTGCCAGCAGCTTAGCCACCGCGGTCTCCTACGAGCAGTACTTC
TRBJ2-1 - TRBV6-5 - CASSSGRYNEQFF TGTGCCAGCAGTTCCGGACGGTACAATGAGCAGTTCTTC
TRBJ2-3 - TRBV5-8 TRBD1 CASSLRTGLTDTQYF TGTGCCAGCAGCTTGCGGACAGGGTTGACAGATACGCAGTATTTT
TRBJ1-4 once TRBV9 TRBD1 CASSGRQGQNEKLFF TGTGCCAGCAGCGGACGACAGGGGCAGAATGAAAAACTGTTTTTT
TRBJ2-2 - TRBV10-3 TRBD1 CAISERGQGANTGELFF TGTGCCATCAGTGAGAGGGGACAGGGGGCGAACACCGGGGAGCTGTTTTTT
TRBJ2-3 - TRBV4-3 TRBD2 CASSQDGTRRGDTQYF TGCGCCAGCAGCCAGGACGGGACTAGAAGAGGGGATACGCAGTATTTT
TRBJ2-7 - TRBV6-6 TRBD2 CASSYSGNSREQYF TGTGCCAGCAGTTATAGCGGGAACTCACGCGAGCAGTACTTC
TRBJ1-6 - TRBV7-1 TRBD1 CASSLVDRDPTPHF TGTGCCAGCAGCTTAGTAGACAGGGATCCTACCCCCCACTTT
TRBJ1-2 few TRBV29-1 - CSVEDPGTDYGYTF TGCAGCGTTGAAGATCCCGGGACCGATTATGGCTACACCTTC
TRBJ2-1 - TRBV9 TRBD2 CATSGGGRDNEQFF TGTGCCACCTCGGGGGGGGGCCGTGACAATGAGCAGTTCTTC
TRBJ2-7 medium-sized TRBV28 - CASIWDGHEQYF TGTGCCAGCATATGGGACGGCCACGAGCAGTACTTC
TRBJ2-3 few TRBV9 TRBD2 CARSALGGAGLADTQYF TGCGCCCGCAGCGCTCTCGGGGGGGCGGGCTTAGCAGATACGCAGTATTTT
TRBJ2-7 once TRBV7-3 - CASSVALGITYEQYF TGTGCCAGCAGCGTAGCTCTCGGGATTACCTACGAGCAGTACTTC
TRBJ1-2 - TRBV27 - CASSSLQEMGYTF TGTGCCAGCAGTTCTCTACAGGAAATGGGCTACACCTTC
TRBJ1-2 - TRBV5-3 - CARTTGRNYGYTF TGTGCCAGAACAACCGGTAGGAACTATGGCTACACCTTC
TRBJ1-3 few TRBV15 - CATSRDTGGAGNTIYF TGTGCCACCAGCAGAGATACCGGGGGAGCAGGAAACACCATATATTTT
TRBJ2-7 - TRBV2 - CASLDRAGKYEQYF TGTGCCAGCTTGGACCGCGCAGGGAAATACGAGCAGTACTTC
TRBJ2-3 once TRBV9 - CASSLWATRATDTQYF TGTGCCAGCAGCCTTTGGGCCACTAGGGCCACAGATACGCAGTATTTT
TRBJ2-1 - TRBV19 - CASSIGLTNNEQFF TGTGCCAGTAGTATTGGTCTGACTAACAATGAGCAGTTCTTC
TRBJ2-7 - TRBV9 - CASSDKTGIDEQYF TGTGCCAGCAGCGATAAAACAGGGATCGACGAGCAGTACTTC
TRBJ2-3 - TRBV5-1 - CASSLEGDTQYF TGCGCCAGCAGCTTGGAGGGGGATACGCAGTATTTT
TRBJ1-1 once TRBV7-8 - CASSFNENTEAFF TGTGCCAGCAGCTTTAACGAGAACACTGAAGCTTTCTTT
TRBJ1-3 once TRBV7-2 - CASSISGYSGNTIYF TGTGCCAGCAGCATCTCAGGGTATTCTGGAAACACCATATATTTT
TRBJ2-7 - TRBV5-1 TRBD2 CASSDTSGGYEQYF TGCGCCAGCAGCGACACTAGCGGGGGATACGAGCAGTACTTC
TRBJ2-2 - TRBV14 - CASSPWRRGNTGELFF TGTGCCAGCAGCCCCTGGCGGAGAGGTAACACCGGGGAGCTGTTTTTT
TRBJ2-1 - TRBV1 - CTSSQDRSGKFF TGCACCAGCAGCCAAGATAGGAGCGGGAAGTTCTTC
TRBJ2-1 once TRBV9 TRBD2 CASSVRDYLINEQFF TGTGCCAGCAGCGTCCGGGACTATCTTATCAATGAGCAGTTCTTC
TRBJ2-5 - TRBV6-5 TRBD1 CASSYSRTGGGETQYF TGTGCCAGCAGCTACAGTAGGACAGGGGGTGGGGAGACCCAGTACTTC
TRBJ2-7 - TRBV4-1 - CASRGQISQVYEQYF TGCGCCAGCAGAGGACAGATCTCCCAGGTCTACGAGCAGTACTTC